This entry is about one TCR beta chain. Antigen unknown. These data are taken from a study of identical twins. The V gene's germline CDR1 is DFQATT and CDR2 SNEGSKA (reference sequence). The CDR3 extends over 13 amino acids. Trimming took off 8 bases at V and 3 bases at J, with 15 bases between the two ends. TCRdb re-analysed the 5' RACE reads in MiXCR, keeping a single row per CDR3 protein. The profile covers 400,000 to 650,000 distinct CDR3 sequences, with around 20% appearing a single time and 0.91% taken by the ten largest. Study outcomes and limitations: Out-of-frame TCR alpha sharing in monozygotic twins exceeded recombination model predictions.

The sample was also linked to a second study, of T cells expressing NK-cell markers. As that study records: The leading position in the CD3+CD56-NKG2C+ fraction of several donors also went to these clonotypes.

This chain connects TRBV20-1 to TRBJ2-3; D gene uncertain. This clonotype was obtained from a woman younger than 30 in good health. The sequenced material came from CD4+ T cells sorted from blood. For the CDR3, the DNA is TGCAGTCTACCGGCAGACTGGACAGATACGCAGTATTTT. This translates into CSLPADWTDTQYF.